These 22 T cell receptor beta chains share one sample of origin, sequenced in a study of T-cell reconstitution after alpha-beta-depleted transplantation in children (dated by TCRdb to about 2016). Preparation of the library involved PCR. TCRdb shows the sequencer as Illumina HiSeq 2500. Molecular barcoding was employed in the preparation of TCR libraries, with unique molecular identifiers being used to normalize TCRbeta repertoire quantification. The public reads were run again by TCRdb, first through fastp at Q25 and then through MiXCR, and only productive beta chains were kept. Every CDR3 protein is listed once, alongside the most common genes and DNA of its rows. The sample table holds some 130,000 distinct CDR3 sequences, of which 9.5% to 10% were seen once. The ten largest account for under 30% of the sample. In the paper's terms, the treatment or condition label means: allogeneic hematopoietic cell transplantation with graft depleted of TCRalphabeta T cells and CD19 B cells.

The material was PBMCs, mostly from graft donor cells, obtained 180 days after TCRalphabeta/CD19-depleted stem cell transplant. The source is a girl under three years old who had a stem cell transplant for combined immunodeficiency, so the T cells may come from the graft donor.

The chain is built from TRBV6-2 or TRBV6-3 and TRBJ1-5; D is unclear. Germline lookup yields CDR1 MNHEY and CDR2 SVGEGT. The CDR3 is 14 amino acids. Trimming left V 2 bases short and J 5 bases short, with 10 bases between. The DNA for the CDR3 is TGTGCCAGCAGTTACGCCGGAGTCCATCAGCCCCAGCATTTT. Its translation is CASSYAGVHQPQHF.

V usage is TRBV5-6 and J usage is TRBJ1-5; D is undetermined. V lost 0 bases and J lost 7, with 8 bases in between. The CDR3 has 13 residues. CDR1 and CDR2 from the germline V gene are SGHDT and YYEEEE. The DNA for the CDR3 is TGTGCCAGCAGCTTGGGGAGGGAGCAGCCCCAGCATTTT. The encoded protein is CASSLGREQPQHF.

This clonotype was seen a few times. The CDR3 region has the DNA TGCAGTGCTAGAAACCCGCAGGGAAGCTACGAGCAGTACTTC. Its translation is CSARNPQGSYEQYF. The chain carries TRBV20-1 and TRBJ2-7, with D perhaps TRBD1 (5 bases). The V end lost 2 bases, the J end lost 3 bases, and 14 bases lay between the germline ends. CDR1 and CDR2 from the germline V gene are DFQATT and SNEGSKA (reference sequence). The CDR3 sequence is 14 residues long.

V usage is TRBV20-1 and J usage is TRBJ2-4; 7 positions agree with TRBD1. CDR1 is DFQATT and CDR2 is SNEGSKA in the germline V gene (reference sequence). This CDR3 region has 17 residues. V shed 3 bases, J shed 0 bases, and the junction held 11 bases outside the gene matches. This CDR3 reads CSASHRGQILAKNIQYF. The CDR3 DNA is TGCAGTGCTAGTCACAGGGGCCAAATCTTAGCCAAAAACATTCAGTACTTC.

This clonotype was found a few times. The gene calls are TRBV29-1 and TRBJ2-7, with D unresolved. The CDR3 contains 12 residues. With 7 bases removed from V and 7 bases from J, the gap between germline ends came to 17 bases. Germline-derived CDR1 and CDR2 are SQVTM and ANQGSEA. CDR3 protein: CSAKMGLGEQYF. The DNA of the CDR3 is TGCAGCGCAAAAATGGGGTTGGGTGAGCAGTACTTC.

This clonotype has a handful of counts. This chain links TRBV12-3 or TRBV12-4 with TRBJ2-5; D gene uncertain. V shed 2 bases and J shed 7 bases, with 14 bases lying between them. The CDR3 consists of 14 residues. The CDR3 loop is CASSLRWGSGTQYF. The CDR3 DNA reads as TGTGCCAGCAGTTTACGTTGGGGTTCGGGGACCCAGTACTTC.

This clonotype occurred many times. The chain uses TRBV9 and TRBJ1-6; D gene uncertain. The CDR3 sequence is 14 residues long. From germline, CDR1 is SGDLS and CDR2 YYNGEE. V lost 4 bases to trimming and J lost 8 bases, with 13 bases between them. CDR3 in amino acids: CASSSRTEYSPLHF. The DNA for the CDR3 is TGTGCCAGCAGCTCACGGACGGAATATTCACCCCTCCACTTT.

The rearrangement links TRBV25-1 to TRBJ2-5, with D perhaps matching TRBD2 (6 bases). The V end was cut by 5 bases, the J end by 4 bases, with 11 bases between. The CDR3 spans 13 residues. The germline V gene has CDR1 MGHDK and CDR2 SYGVNS. The CDR3 protein is CASSWGGIETQYF. The CDR3, as DNA: TGTGCCAGCAGTTGGGGCGGGATAGAGACCCAGTACTTC.

The rearrangement links TRBV7-2 to TRBJ1-6, with TRBD1 identical over 11 bases. This CDR3 spans 15 amino acids. The V gene's germline CDR1 is SGHTA and CDR2 FQGNSA. With V trimmed by 5 bases and J by 7 bases, 4 bases remained unmatched. The CDR3 region is CASSPGQGENSPLHF. CDR3 DNA sequence: TGTGCCAGCAGCCCGGGACAGGGGGAAAATTCACCCCTCCACTTT.

There are a few counts of this clonotype. The gene calls are TRBV6-2 or TRBV6-3 and TRBJ2-7, with D uncertain. The V gene's germline CDR1 is MNHEY and CDR2 SVGEGT. The CDR3 contains 14 residues. V gave up 0 bases and J gave up 7 bases, with 13 bases separating them. CDR3 amino acids: CASSYSHSPGEQYF. For the CDR3, the DNA is TGTGCCAGCAGTTACTCGCACAGCCCTGGAGAGCAGTACTTC.

The chain joins TRBV5-1 to TRBJ1-1; TRBD1 might be the D (5 bases). Looked up from germline, CDR1 is SGHRS and CDR2 is YFSETQ. The CDR3 has 14 residues. V lost 0 bases, J lost 3 bases, and 9 bases lay in between. Here the CDR3 reads CASSLDGGYTEAFF. CDR3 coding DNA: TGCGCCAGCAGCTTGGATGGGGGGTACACTGAAGCTTTCTTT.

This CDR3 reads CAISATGKADTQYF. The CDR3 bases are TGTGCCATCAGTGCGACAGGGAAGGCAGATACGCAGTATTTT. The V call is TRBV10-3, the J call TRBJ2-3; 7 bases agree with TRBD1. V trimming: 4 bases; J trimming: 4 bases; junction bases outside the gene matches: 5. The CDR3 spans 14 residues. CDR1 is ENHRY, CDR2 SYGVKD, per germline.

The sample holds a few counts of this clonotype. The chain recombines TRBV4-1 with TRBJ2-2; D possibly corresponds to TRBD1 (7 bases). This CDR3 is built from 21 residues. Trimming removed 1 base at V and 2 bases at J, with 26 bases between. The germline CDR1 and CDR2 sequences are MGHRA and YSYEKL. The CDR3 nucleotides are TGCGCCAGCAGCCAAGGGAGTAGGGGAGGACAGGTCCTTTTAAACACCGGGGAGCTGTTTTTT. It specifies CASSQGSRGGQVLLNTGELFF.

This clonotype was seen repeatedly, ten times or more. The chain is built from TRBV5-5 and TRBJ2-5, with D tentatively TRBD1 or TRBD2 (5 bases each). CDR1 and CDR2 (germline): SGHKS, YYEKEE (reference sequence). The ends were cut back, 6 bases at V and 5 bases at J, with 20 bases in the middle. This CDR3 has 15 amino acids. CDR3 DNA: TGTGCCAGCAACAAATTTGGGGCCCCGGGGGAGACCCAGTACTTC. Amino acids: CASNKFGAPGETQYF. The whole variable domain, filled in from reference TRBV5-5 and TRBJ2-5, reads DAGVTQSPTHLIKTRGQQVTLRCSPISGHKSVSWYQQVLGQGPQFIFQYYEKEERGRGNFPDRFSARQFPNYSSELNVNALLLGDSALYLCASNKFGAPGETQYFGPGTRLLVL.

This clonotype was counted a few times. The chain couples TRBV27 to TRBJ2-7; D might be TRBD1 (6 bases). The V gene's germline CDR1 is MNHEY and CDR2 SMNVEV (reference sequence). Trimming cost V 3 bases and J 4 bases, with 13 bases left between them. The CDR3 extends over 14 amino acids. This CDR3 is CASSFAGTSYEQYF. The CDR3 DNA reads as TGTGCCAGCAGTTTTGCAGGGACATCATACGAGCAGTACTTC.

A few counts support this clonotype. CDR3 sequence: CASSLRRDSHQPQHF. The DNA of the CDR3 is TGTGCCAGCAGCTTAAGGAGGGACAGCCATCAGCCCCAGCATTTT. V gene TRBV7-2 combines with J gene TRBJ1-5, with TRBD1 matching 7 bases. Losses at the gene ends were 2 bases for V and 5 bases for J; bases not matched to a gene: 6. The CDR3 is 15 residues long. Germline V CDR1 and CDR2: SGHTA, FQGNSA.

This clonotype was detected a few times. The V call is TRBV28, the J call TRBJ1-2, with D tentatively TRBD1 (5 bases). V shed 3 bases and J shed 8 bases, with 13 bases lying between them. The CDR3 is 13 residues long. Germline CDR1 reads MDHEN; CDR2 reads SYDVKM. CDR3 amino acids: CASSFGAVRGYTF. CDR3 DNA sequence: TGTGCCAGCAGTTTTGGGGCCGTGCGGGGCTACACCTTC.

This clonotype occurred a few times. One base away lies a much larger clone, so this may be a sequencing read error. This chain links TRBV5-1 with TRBJ2-1; tentative D call: TRBD1 (5 bases). The CDR3 sequence is 13 residues long. CDR1 SGHRS and CDR2 YFSETQ come from the germline V gene. The CDR3 DNA sequence: TGCGCCAGCAGCTTGGCCAAGGGGAATGAGCAGCTCTTC. Translated: CASSLAKGNEQLF.

This clonotype was observed a few times. This chain joins TRBV5-1 and TRBJ2-7; TRBD2 matches at 9 bases. The CDR3 spans 16 residues. The trim removed 0 bases at V and 2 bases at J, leaving 6 bases unmatched. CDR1 and CDR2 from the germline V gene are SGHRS and YFSETQ. The CDR3 loop is CASSLVSSGVAYEQYF. The CDR3 bases are TGCGCCAGCAGCTTGGTGTCTAGCGGGGTGGCCTACGAGCAGTACTTC.

The chain couples TRBV7-6 to TRBJ2-2; D remains ambiguous. The V and J ends lost 5 bases and 0 bases respectively, with 16 bases between them. Germline CDR1 and CDR2: SGHVS and FNYEAQ. The CDR3 contains 17 residues. CDR3 nucleotides: TGTGCCAGCAGCCCTTTCTCCTTAGTCTCGAACACCGGGGAGCTGTTTTTT. This sequence encodes CASSPFSLVSNTGELFF.

There are a few counts of this clonotype. Its ends do not fully match the called genes, so a read error is possible. The V gene is TRBV11-1, the J gene TRBJ2-1; 9 bases are a match to TRBD2. Germline lookup yields CDR1 SGHAT and CDR2 FQDESV (reference sequence). The CDR3 is 18 residues long. The CDR3 coding sequence is TGTGCCAGCAGCCTAGCCCGTGTAGCGGGGGCCCGAGACAATGAGCAGTTCTTC. Residues: CASSLARVAGARDNEQFF.

This clonotype was seen a few times. This chain joins TRBV10-3 and TRBJ2-1; 7 bases agree with TRBD2. V was clipped by 6 bases and J by 4 bases; unmatched bases: 6. The germline gives CDR1 ENHRY, CDR2 SYGVKD. The CDR3 is 14 residues long. The CDR3: CAIRSGTQYNEQFF. The CDR3 DNA follows: TGTGCCATCAGGAGCGGGACGCAATACAATGAGCAGTTCTTC.